A selection of T cell receptor beta chains follows, all from one sample in a study of T cells in Graves' hyperthyroidism and ophthalmopathy. TCRdb fed the multiplex PCR reads into MiXCR, producing one record per CDR3 protein. This sample has approximately 600,000 distinct CDR3 sequences, with approximately 14% found just once. What was sequenced was blood. Source of these receptors: a woman in her forties with Graves' ophthalmopathy. CDR3s include the opening cysteine and the closing phenylalanine or tryptophan. A D gene is named only where the DNA matches it firmly. Not every row has a clone size; where given, it reads once, few, many or a size class.

D: .; size: many; V: TRBV6-1; J: TRBJ2-7; DNA: TGTGCCAGCTCCAGTACGGAGTCCTACGAGCAGTACTTC; CDR3: CASSSTESYEQYF
D: .; size: many; V: TRBV10-3; J: TRBJ1-1; DNA: TGTGCCATCAATTACACGAACTTCGCCACTGAAGCTTTCTTT; CDR3: CAINYTNFATEAFF
D: .; size: many; V: TRBV20-1; J: TRBJ1-1; DNA: TGCAGTGCTAGAGCGAAGGGAAAGGACACTGAAGCTTTCTTT; CDR3: CSARAKGKDTEAFF
D: .; size: .; V: TRBV6-1; J: TRBJ1-2; DNA: TGTGCCAGCAGTCCAGAGGGCAGGGAACTTCATGGCTACACCTTC; CDR3: CASSPEGRELHGYTF
D: TRBD1; size: many; V: TRBV28; J: TRBJ1-5; DNA: TGTGCCAGCAGTTTAGTTCCAGGGGGCGGCAATCAGCCCCAGCATTTT; CDR3: CASSLVPGGGNQPQHF
D: .; size: .; V: TRBV2; J: TRBJ1-1; DNA: TGTGCCAGCTCCTGGACAATGAACACTGAAGCTTTCTTT; CDR3: CASSWTMNTEAFF
D: .; size: .; V: TRBV4-3; J: TRBJ1-1; DNA: TGCGCCAGCAGCCAAGACCTAAGTTCTACTGAAGCTTTCTTT; CDR3: CASSQDLSSTEAFF
D: TRBD2; size: many; V: TRBV29-1; J: TRBJ2-2; DNA: TGCAGCGTCTGGACTAGCGGGGCCGGGGAGCTGTTTTTT; CDR3: CSVWTSGAGELFF
D: TRBD1; size: many; V: TRBV20-1; J: TRBJ2-7; DNA: TGCAGTTCGCCCGGGACAGGGTTCCACGAGCAGTACTTC; CDR3: CSSPGTGFHEQYF
D: TRBD1; size: .; V: TRBV9; J: TRBJ1-1; DNA: TGTGCCAGCAGCCCATCCGTTAGGGGGCTGGGGGACACTGAAGCTTTCTTT; CDR3: CASSPSVRGLGDTEAFF
D: .; size: many; V: TRBV30; J: TRBJ2-7; DNA: TGTGCCTGGAGTGTAAGGTCTGCCGGCGAGCAGTACTTC; CDR3: CAWSVRSAGEQYF
D: .; size: many; V: TRBV5-1; J: TRBJ2-7; DNA: TGCGCCAGCTCCCCGGGGGCAGGGAGCGACGAGCAGTACTTC; CDR3: CASSPGAGSDEQYF
D: TRBD1; size: many; V: TRBV28; J: TRBJ1-1; DNA: TGTGCCAGCAACTCCGGGACAGGGAGGACAGCTTTCTTT; CDR3: CASNSGTGRTAFF
D: TRBD1; size: many; V: TRBV11-2; J: TRBJ2-7; DNA: TGTGCCAGCAGCTTAGAGGGACAGGGACTTCTCGAGCAGTACTTC; CDR3: CASSLEGQGLLEQYF
D: .; size: many; V: TRBV3-1; J: TRBJ2-5; DNA: TGTGCCAGCAGAGGAGCCGGGGGAGAGACCCAGTACTTC; CDR3: CASRGAGGETQYF
D: .; size: .; V: TRBV30; J: TRBJ2-7; DNA: TGTGCCTGGAAGAGGGCGAACAGGCCAGCCTACGAGCAGTACTTC; CDR3: CAWKRANRPAYEQYF
D: .; size: many; V: TRBV29-1; J: TRBJ1-1; DNA: TGCAGCGCCGCACAGGGAGGGAGCACTGAAGCTTTCTTT; CDR3: CSAAQGGSTEAFF
D: .; size: many; V: TRBV28; J: TRBJ1-1; DNA: TGTGCCAGCGGCGGACCGGGACACAATAAGAACACTGAAGCTTTCTTT; CDR3: CASGGPGHNKNTEAFF
D: TRBD2; size: many; V: TRBV28; J: TRBJ2-5; DNA: TGTGCCAGCAGATCAGGACTAGCGATAGAGACCCAGTACTTC; CDR3: CASRSGLAIETQYF
D: TRBD1; size: many; V: TRBV28; J: TRBJ1-2; DNA: TGTGCCAGTAAGACAGGGGGCAGTTATGGCTACACCTTC; CDR3: CASKTGGSYGYTF
D: .; size: many; V: TRBV28; J: TRBJ1-1; DNA: TGTGCCAGCAGCGATGGGCATGGGGACCCCGCTGAAGCTTTCTTT; CDR3: CASSDGHGDPAEAFF
D: TRBD1; size: .; V: TRBV19; J: TRBJ1-2; DNA: TGTGCCAGTTCCCTTCTGGGACAGGGGGCAGAGTCGGGCTACACCTTC; CDR3: CASSLLGQGAESGYTF
D: .; size: many; V: TRBV19; J: TRBJ2-7; DNA: TGTGCCAGTAGTATTACCGTCCTGTTGGCCTACGAGCAGTACTTC; CDR3: CASSITVLLAYEQYF
D: TRBD1; size: .; V: TRBV28; J: TRBJ2-7; DNA: TGTGCCAGCAGTCAAGGACAGGGCCCCGAGCAGTACTTC; CDR3: CASSQGQGPEQYF
D: .; size: .; V: TRBV30; J: TRBJ1-5; DNA: TGTGCCTGGAGTGCTCGGCAGGGCTATAGCAATCAGCCCCAGCATTTT; CDR3: CAWSARQGYSNQPQHF
D: .; size: many; V: TRBV6-1; J: TRBJ2-5; DNA: TGTGCCAGCAGTGAAGCGCAAAGGGTGACCCAGTACTTC; CDR3: CASSEAQRVTQYF
D: .; size: many; V: TRBV5-1; J: TRBJ2-7; DNA: TGCGCCAGCAGCTTGACAGGTTATACCTCCTACGAGCAGTACTTC; CDR3: CASSLTGYTSYEQYF
D: .; size: many; V: TRBV7-9; J: TRBJ1-2; DNA: TGTGCCAGCAGCTTAGCTGAGGGGCGACTAGTCTATGGCTACACCTTC; CDR3: CASSLAEGRLVYGYTF
D: TRBD1; size: many; V: TRBV12-3/TRBV12-4; J: TRBJ1-5; DNA: TGTGCCAGCAGTCCACTACCCGGGACAGGGGTCGGAGAGCCCCAGCATTTT; CDR3: CASSPLPGTGVGEPQHF
D: .; size: many; V: TRBV5-1; J: TRBJ1-1; DNA: TGCGCCAGCAGAGAGATCGCGGACATGAACACTGAAGCTTTCTTT; CDR3: CASREIADMNTEAFF
D: .; size: few; V: TRBV6-1; J: TRBJ1-1; DNA: TGTGCCAGCAGTGGGGGGAATCTGAACACTGAAGCTTTCTTT; CDR3: CASSGGNLNTEAFF
D: .; size: many; V: TRBV6-1; J: TRBJ2-7; DNA: TGTGCCAGCAGTGACCAGTACGGATACGAGCAGTACTTC; CDR3: CASSDQYGYEQYF
D: .; size: few; V: TRBV3-1; J: TRBJ2-2; DNA: TGTGCCAGCAGCCAATGGGGGCGGCCCGCGGGGTACGGCGGGGAGCTGTTTTTT; CDR3: CASSQWGRPAGYGGELFF
D: .; size: many; V: TRBV30; J: TRBJ2-3; DNA: TGTGCCTGGAGTGCTCAGCTACGCACAGATACGCAGTATTTT; CDR3: CAWSAQLRTDTQYF
D: TRBD1; size: few; V: TRBV19; J: TRBJ2-2; DNA: TGTGCCAGTAGTATAGAGCACAGGGGAACCGGGGAGCTGTTTTTT; CDR3: CASSIEHRGTGELFF
D: .; size: many; V: TRBV5-1; J: TRBJ1-6; DNA: TGCGCCAGCAGCTTGTCGCCGGGACGGGAAAATTCACCCCTCCACTTT; CDR3: CASSLSPGRENSPLHF
D: .; size: many; V: TRBV28; J: TRBJ2-3; DNA: TGTGCCAGCAGTTTAGTCGGCACAGATACGCAGTATTTT; CDR3: CASSLVGTDTQYF
D: .; size: .; V: TRBV28; J: TRBJ2-6; DNA: TGTGCCAGCACTTCATGGACCTCTGGGGCCAACGTCCTGACTTTC; CDR3: CASTSWTSGANVLTF
D: .; size: many; V: TRBV28; J: TRBJ2-6; DNA: TGTGCCAGCAGTCTGACAGGCTCGGCAGGGGCCAACGTCCTGACTTTC; CDR3: CASSLTGSAGANVLTF
D: .; size: few; V: TRBV9; J: TRBJ1-3; DNA: TGTGCCAGCAGCTCCGGGCCCGACTCTGGAAACACCATATATTTT; CDR3: CASSSGPDSGNTIYF